This note documents a single T cell receptor (beta chain) sequence. The data are from a study of blood T cell repertoires in COVID-19. Study at large: Donors in the United States, Italy and Spain gave samples during acute or convalescent COVID-19.

Methods used by the authors: It was from reference gene primer amplification that nucleated cell counts were estimated. Some clones are missing from TCRdb's copy, which holds only in-frame ones; the method was immunoSEQ multiplex PCR. V, J and clone size are those of that table, while D and trimming were read from the DNA. The sample has hundreds of thousands of clones, roughly 90% seen once. V was clipped by 2 bases and J by 5 bases, with 22 bases between them. Germline V gene data show CDR1 as SGHRS and CDR2 as YFSETQ. CDR3 length: 17 residues. The TCR sequence derives from a woman younger than 45 with acute or convalescent COVID-19. The rearrangement uses TRBV5-1 and TRBJ2-5, with a tentative D call TRBD1 (5 bases). Source material: peripheral blood. The CDR3 nucleotides are TGCGCCAGCAGCTTCACCTCTCAGGGCCCCGTGGGGGAGACCCAGTACTTC. This sequence encodes CASSFTSQGPVGETQYF.